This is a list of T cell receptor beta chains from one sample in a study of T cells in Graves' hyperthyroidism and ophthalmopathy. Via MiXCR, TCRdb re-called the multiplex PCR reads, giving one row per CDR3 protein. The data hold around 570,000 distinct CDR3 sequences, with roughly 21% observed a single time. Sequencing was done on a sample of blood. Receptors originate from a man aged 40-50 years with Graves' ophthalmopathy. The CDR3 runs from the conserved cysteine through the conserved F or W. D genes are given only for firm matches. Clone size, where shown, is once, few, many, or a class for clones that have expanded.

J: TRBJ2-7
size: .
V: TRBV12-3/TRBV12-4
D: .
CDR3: CASSLQGRVEQYF
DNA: TGTGCCAGCAGCCTACAGGGGAGGGTCGAGCAGTACTTC

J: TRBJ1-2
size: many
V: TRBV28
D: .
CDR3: CASSLNPNYGYTF
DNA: TGTGCCAGCAGCCTTAACCCTAACTATGGCTACACCTTC

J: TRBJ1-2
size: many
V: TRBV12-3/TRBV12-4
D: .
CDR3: CASSPDRYYGYTF
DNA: TGTGCCAGCAGTCCAGACAGATACTATGGCTACACCTTC

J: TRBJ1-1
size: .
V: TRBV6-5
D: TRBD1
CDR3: CASSSYRGTEAFF
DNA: TGTGCCAGCAGTTCCTACAGGGGCACTGAAGCTTTCTTT

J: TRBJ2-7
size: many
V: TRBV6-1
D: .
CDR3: CASSSGSLPPYEQYF
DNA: TGTGCCAGCAGCTCCGGCAGCCTTCCCCCCTACGAGCAGTACTTC

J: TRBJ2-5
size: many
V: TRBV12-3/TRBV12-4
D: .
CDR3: CASRLAGQETQYF
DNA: TGTGCCAGCAGGTTGGCAGGGCAAGAGACCCAGTACTTC

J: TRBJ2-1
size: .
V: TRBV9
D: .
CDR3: CASSVEEDYTYNEQFF
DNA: TGTGCCAGCAGCGTAGAGGAAGACTATACATACAATGAGCAGTTCTTC

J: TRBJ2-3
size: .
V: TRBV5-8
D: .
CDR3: CASSLVVIDTDTQYF
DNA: TGTGCCAGCAGCTTGGTGGTTATAGACACAGATACGCAGTATTTT

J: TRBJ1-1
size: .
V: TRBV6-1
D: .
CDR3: CASSQRGRDTEAFF
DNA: TGTGCCAGCAGTCAAAGGGGGAGGGACACTGAAGCTTTCTTT

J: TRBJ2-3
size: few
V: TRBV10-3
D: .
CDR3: CAISELAGVTDTQYF
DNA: TGTGCCATCAGTGAGTTGGCCGGGGTGACAGATACGCAGTATTTT

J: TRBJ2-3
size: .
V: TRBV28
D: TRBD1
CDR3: CASTRTGGDTQYF
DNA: TGTGCCAGCACTCGGACAGGGGGAGATACGCAGTATTTT

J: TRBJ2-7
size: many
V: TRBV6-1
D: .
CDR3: CASKRRDEQYF
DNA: TGTGCCAGCAAACGACGGGATGAGCAGTACTTC

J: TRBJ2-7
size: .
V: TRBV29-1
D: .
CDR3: CSVEDRGTDEQYF
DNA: TGCAGCGTTGAAGATCGAGGAACGGACGAGCAGTACTTC

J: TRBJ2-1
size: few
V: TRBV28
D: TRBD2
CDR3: CASSFRGGRYNEQFF
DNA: TGTGCCAGCAGTTTTCGAGGCGGGAGATACAATGAGCAGTTCTTC

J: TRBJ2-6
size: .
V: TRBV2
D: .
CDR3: CASSERASAGANVLTF
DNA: TGTGCCAGCAGTGAAAGGGCTAGCGCTGGGGCCAACGTCCTGACTTTC

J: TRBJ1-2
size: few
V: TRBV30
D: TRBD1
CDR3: CAWIRDRGRDGYTF
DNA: TGTGCCTGGATCCGGGACAGGGGGCGTGATGGCTACACCTTC

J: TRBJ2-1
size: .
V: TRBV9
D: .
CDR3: CASSYTVSGGQDEQFF
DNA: TGTGCCAGTTCGTACACTGTGAGCGGGGGACAGGATGAGCAGTTCTTC

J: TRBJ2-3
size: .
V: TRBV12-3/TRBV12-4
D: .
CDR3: CASSPQYTQYF
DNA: TGTGCCAGCAGCCCCCAATATACGCAGTATTTT

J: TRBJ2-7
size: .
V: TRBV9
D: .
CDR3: CASSVGGTALYEQYF
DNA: TGTGCCAGCAGCGTAGGGGGGACTGCTCTCTACGAGCAGTACTTC

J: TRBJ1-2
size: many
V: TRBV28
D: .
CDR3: CASSSPGRTYGYTF
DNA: TGTGCCAGCAGTTCCCCCGGCAGGACATATGGCTACACCTTC

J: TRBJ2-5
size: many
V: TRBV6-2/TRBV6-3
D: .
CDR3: CASSPRAEGVQETQYF
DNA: TGTGCCAGCAGCCCAAGGGCGGAAGGGGTCCAAGAGACCCAGTACTTC

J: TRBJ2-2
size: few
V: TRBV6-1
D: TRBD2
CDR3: CASRIGTSVNTGELFF
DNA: TGTGCCAGCAGGATCGGGACTAGCGTTAACACCGGGGAGCTGTTTTTT

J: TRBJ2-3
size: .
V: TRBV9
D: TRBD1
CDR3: CASSTTGVDAQYF
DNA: TGTGCCAGCAGCACCACAGGGGTAGATGCGCAGTATTTT

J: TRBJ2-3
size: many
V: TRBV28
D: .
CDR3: CASSLYPPIGLSTDTQYF
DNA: TGTGCCAGCAGTTTATATCCCCCCATCGGCCTCAGCACAGATACGCAGTATTTT

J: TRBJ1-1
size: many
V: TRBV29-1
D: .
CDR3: CSVEGGTTAEAFF
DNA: TGCAGCGTTGAGGGTGGTACTACAGCTGAAGCTTTCTTT

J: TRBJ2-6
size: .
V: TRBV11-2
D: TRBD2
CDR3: CAAGGPESGANVLTF
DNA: TGTGCCGCGGGGGGCCCTGAGTCTGGGGCCAACGTCCTGACTTTC

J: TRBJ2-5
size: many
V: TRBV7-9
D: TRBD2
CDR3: CAGGLAVPQETQYF
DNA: TGTGCCGGGGGACTAGCGGTACCTCAAGAGACCCAGTACTTC

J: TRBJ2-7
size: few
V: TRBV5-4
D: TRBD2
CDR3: CASSPAGTRVRDEQYF
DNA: TGTGCCAGCAGCCCTGCCGGGACTAGGGTCCGAGACGAGCAGTACTTC

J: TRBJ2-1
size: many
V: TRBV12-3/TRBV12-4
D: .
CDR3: CASTDLFADNEQFF
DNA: TGTGCCAGCACCGACCTATTCGCGGACAATGAGCAGTTCTTC

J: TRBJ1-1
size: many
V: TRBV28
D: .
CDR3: CASSFQGYIEAFF
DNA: TGTGCCAGCAGTTTCCAGGGATATATTGAAGCTTTCTTT

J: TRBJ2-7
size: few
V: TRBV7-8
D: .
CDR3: CASSSTGLLAEQYF
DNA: TGTGCCAGCAGCTCGACAGGACTCCTCGCAGAGCAGTACTTC

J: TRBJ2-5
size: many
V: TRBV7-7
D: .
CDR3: CASSLAGGSQETQYF
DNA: TGTGCTAGCAGCTTAGCTGGGGGGAGTCAAGAGACCCAGTACTTC

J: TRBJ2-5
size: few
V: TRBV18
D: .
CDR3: CASSPSSVWKETQYF
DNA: TGTGCCAGCTCGCCATCATCGGTGTGGAAAGAGACCCAGTACTTC

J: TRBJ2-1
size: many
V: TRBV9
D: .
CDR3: CASSGGTDNEQFF
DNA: TGTGCCAGCAGCGGCGGGACAGACAATGAGCAGTTCTTC

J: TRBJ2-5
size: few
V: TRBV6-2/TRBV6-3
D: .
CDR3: CASSYPPGRLASQETQYF
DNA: TGTGCCAGCAGTTACCCTCCGGGGAGGCTAGCATCGCAAGAGACCCAGTACTTC

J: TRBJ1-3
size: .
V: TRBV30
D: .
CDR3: CAWRGVFSGNTIYF
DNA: TGTGCCTGGAGGGGGGTCTTCTCTGGAAACACCATATATTTT

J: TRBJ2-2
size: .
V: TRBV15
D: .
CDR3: CATSPQGSGGELFF
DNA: TGTGCCACCAGCCCCCAGGGGAGTGGCGGGGAGCTGTTTTTT

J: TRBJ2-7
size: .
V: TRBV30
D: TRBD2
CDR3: CAWTPSGSLSYEQYF
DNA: TGTGCCTGGACTCCTAGCGGGAGCCTCTCCTACGAGCAGTACTTC

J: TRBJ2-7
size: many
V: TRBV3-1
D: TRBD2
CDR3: CASSSTSATLSYEQYF
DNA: TGTGCCAGCAGCTCGACTAGCGCCACTCTCTCCTACGAGCAGTACTTC

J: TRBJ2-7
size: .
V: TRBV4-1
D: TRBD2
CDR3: CASSQEVLATYEQYF
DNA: TGCGCCAGCAGCCAAGAGGTACTAGCGACCTACGAGCAGTACTTC

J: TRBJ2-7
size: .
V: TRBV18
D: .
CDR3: CASSPLGTTSWYEQYF
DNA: TGTGCCAGCTCACCCCTTGGGACGACCAGTTGGTACGAGCAGTACTTC

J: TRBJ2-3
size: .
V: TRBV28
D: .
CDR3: CASSPRPGHTDTQYF
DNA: TGTGCCAGCAGTCCCCGGCCGGGGCACACAGATACGCAGTATTTT

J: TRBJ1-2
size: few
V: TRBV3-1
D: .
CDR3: CASSVGQSNYGYTF
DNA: TGTGCCAGCAGCGTTGGACAGAGTAACTATGGCTACACCTTC

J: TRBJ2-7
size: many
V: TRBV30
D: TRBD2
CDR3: CAWSVTSGSEQYF
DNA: TGTGCCTGGAGTGTGACTAGCGGGAGCGAGCAGTACTTC

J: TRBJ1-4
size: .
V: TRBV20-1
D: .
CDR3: CSARGGAASIGLFF
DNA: TGCAGTGCTAGAGGAGGGGCCGCGTCGATCGGACTGTTTTTT

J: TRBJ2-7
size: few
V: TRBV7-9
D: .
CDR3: CASSPLPADLYEQYF
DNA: TGTGCCAGCAGCCCCCTACCGGCGGATCTGTACGAGCAGTACTTC

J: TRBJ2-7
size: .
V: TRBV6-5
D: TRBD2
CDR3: CASSYPGGEQYF
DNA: TGTGCCAGCAGCTACCCCGGGGGGGAGCAGTACTTC